This entry describes one T cell receptor beta chain. This sample includes further DNA sequences coding for the same CDR3. This sample was included in a study of blood T cell repertoires in COVID-19. Original analysis: Nucleated cell number was recorded as an estimate derived from reference gene primer amplification. Sequencing used immunoSEQ multiplex PCR; TCRdb keeps in-frame clones, though not all of them. That table furnishes V, J and clone size, whereas the DNA furnished D and trimming. Of about 140,000 clones listed, roughly 88% were seen once; the top ten hold around 1.7%. V gave up 3 bases and J gave up 2 bases, with 4 bases separating them. This CDR3 region has 12 residues.

Sequenced input: peripheral blood. The V gene is TRBV12-3 or TRBV12-4, the J gene TRBJ1-1; D unresolved. This receptor was taken from a woman aged 50 to 60 with acute or convalescent COVID-19. The CDR3 DNA follows: TGTGCCAGCAGTTTTCTCAACACTGAAGCTTTCTTT. Protein product: CASSFLNTEAFF.